These T cell receptor beta chains were read from a single sample in a study of shared clonotypes between healthy human individuals. Assay: immunoSEQ multiplex PCR; the TCRdb copy retains only in-frame clones and omits some. The sample includes fewer than 700,000 clones, roughly 72% seen only once; the top ten take around 13%. The sequencing sample was made of PBMCs. The receptors were gathered from a woman in her forties in good health. Some clones in this sample may be carry-over from other donors' samples. The CDR3 runs from the conserved cysteine through the conserved F or W. Fields, in order: clone size, J gene, D gene, V gene, CDR3 DNA, CDR3 protein. The D gene is left open where the match is weak. Clone size is not always given. Where it is, it says once, few, many or a class for expanded clones.

. | TRBJ2-7 | . | TRBV19 | TGTGCCAGTAGTCTCGGACCTGGCCAGTGGGGCTACGAGCAGTACTTC | CASSLGPGQWGYEQYF
. | TRBJ1-4 | . | TRBV5-1 | TGCGCCAGCAGCTCGAATGAAAAACTGTTTTTT | CASSSNEKLFF
. | TRBJ2-1 | TRBD1 | TRBV11-2 | TGTGCCAGCAGCTACGGGACAGCATACAATGAGCAGTTCTTC | CASSYGTAYNEQFF
many | TRBJ2-3 | TRBD2 | TRBV2 | TGTGCCAGCAAGATTTTAGCGGGAGGGCCTGGTACGCAGTATTTT | CASKILAGGPGTQYF
. | TRBJ2-5 | TRBD1 | TRBV5-4 | TGTGCCAGCAGCTTGGATACGGGACAGGCAATACAGACCCAGTACTTC | CASSLDTGQAIQTQYF
. | TRBJ1-1 | . | TRBV5-1 | TGCGCCAGTAGTGACCAGGGGCGACGCACTGAAGCTTTCTTT | CASSDQGRRTEAFF
. | TRBJ2-3 | TRBD2 | TRBV2 | TGTGCCAGCAGTGATTCCGGCGGGAGGGCCGGTACAGATACGCAGTATTTT | CASSDSGGRAGTDTQYF
few | TRBJ1-2 | . | TRBV6-5 | TGTGCCAGCAGTTACGACCGCTATGGCTACACCTTC | CASSYDRYGYTF
. | TRBJ1-5 | TRBD1 | TRBV28 | TGTGCCAGCAGGCCTGGCCCCCGACAGGGTTCGCGGCAGCCCCAGCATTTT | CASRPGPRQGSRQPQHF
. | TRBJ2-1 | TRBD1 | TRBV11-2 | TGTGCCAGCAGCTCACAGGGGAGTGAGCAGTTCTTC | CASSSQGSEQFF
. | TRBJ2-3 | . | TRBV19 | TGTGCCAGTAGCCGACGGCTAGATACGCAGTATTTT | CASSRRLDTQYF
. | TRBJ2-7 | TRBD2 | TRBV29-1 | TGCAGCGTTGGAACCATAGCGGGAGTGGCCTACGAGCAGTACTTC | CSVGTIAGVAYEQYF
few | TRBJ1-1 | . | TRBV30 | TGTGCCTGGAGGCGGACAGCGAACACTGAAGCTTTCTTT | CAWRRTANTEAFF
. | TRBJ2-3 | TRBD2 | TRBV7-8 | TGTGCCAGCAGCTTGGCTAGCGGGAGTGGGTATACGCAGTATTTT | CASSLASGSGYTQYF
. | TRBJ2-2 | . | TRBV4-1 | TGCGCCAGCAGTCCGACAGGCAGGGAGCTGTTTTTT | CASSPTGRELFF
many | TRBJ1-1 | . | TRBV28 | TGTGCCAGCCTAACGGGCACTGAAGCTTTCTTT | CASLTGTEAFF
once | TRBJ2-5 | . | TRBV29-1 | TGCAGCGTTGACGGGAGCGGGCAAGAGACCCAGTACTTC | CSVDGSGQETQYF
once | TRBJ2-3 | . | TRBV5-1 | TGCGCCAGCAGCTTGGCCGGGGCAGATACGCAGTATTTT | CASSLAGADTQYF
. | TRBJ2-1 | . | TRBV4-3 | TGCGCCAGCAGCCAAGAACTAGTCGATGAGCAGTTCTTC | CASSQELVDEQFF
. | TRBJ2-7 | . | TRBV15 | TGTGCCACCAGCAGAGAGAGAAACTCCTACGAGCAGTACTTC | CATSRERNSYEQYF
. | TRBJ2-2 | . | TRBV7-3 | TGTGCCAGCAGCTTTGACCGGGGCCTGAACACCGGGGAGCTGTTTTTT | CASSFDRGLNTGELFF
. | TRBJ2-2 | . | TRBV7-3 | TGTGCCAGCAGCCCACCAGGGTCCCCCGGGGAGCTGTTTTTT | CASSPPGSPGELFF
. | TRBJ2-1 | . | TRBV7-9 | TGTGCGGAGGGGGGTAGCTCCTACAATGAGCAGTTCTTC | CAEGGSSYNEQFF
. | TRBJ2-7 | . | TRBV9 | TGTGCCAGCAGCGTAGGAAGGACGGGAGACGACGAGCAGTACTTC | CASSVGRTGDDEQYF
. | TRBJ2-1 | . | TRBV7-8 | TGTGCCAGCGGTTTGCTACGGGGTTTCGATGAGCAGTTCTTC | CASGLLRGFDEQFF
few | TRBJ2-7 | TRBD2 | TRBV7-2 | TGTGCCAGCAGCTTTGATAGCGGGAGTCCTTACGAGCAGTACTTC | CASSFDSGSPYEQYF